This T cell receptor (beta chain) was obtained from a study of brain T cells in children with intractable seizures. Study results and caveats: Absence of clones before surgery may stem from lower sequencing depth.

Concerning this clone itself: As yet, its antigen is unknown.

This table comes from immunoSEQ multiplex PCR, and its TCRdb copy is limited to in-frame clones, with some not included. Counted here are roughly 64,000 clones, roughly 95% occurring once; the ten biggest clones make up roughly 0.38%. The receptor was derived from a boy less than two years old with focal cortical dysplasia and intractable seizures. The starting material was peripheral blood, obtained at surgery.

CDR3 nucleotide sequence: TGTGCCAGTAGTATGTCGGTATTAAGGAACACTGAAGCTTTCTTT. Its protein product is CASSMSVLRNTEAFF. The chain combines TRBV19 with TRBJ1-1; D unresolved. Between the trimmed V and J ends, which lost 3 bases and 1 base, there was a span of 12 bases. CDR3 length: 15 residues. In germline, CDR1 is LNHDA, CDR2 SQIVND (reference sequence).